This TCR beta chain was profiled in a study of T cells after yellow fever vaccination. About the research overall: SMART-Seq v4 Ultra Low Input prepared libraries from low-cell fractions.

There are a few counts of this clonotype. Universal primer sites and UMIs were introduced during 5'RACE template-switching synthesis of TCR cDNA. A single record per CDR3 protein comes from TCRdb applying MiXCR to the 5' RACE reads. The repertoire holds 400,000 to 650,000 distinct CDR3 sequences, with about a fifth as singletons. This CDR3 has 15 amino acids. The V gene's germline CDR1 is SGHAT and CDR2 FQNNGV. The J segment lost 6 bases and the V segment lost 5 bases, leaving 7 bases of the junction unmatched. The chain employs TRBV11-2 and TRBJ1-1, with 12 bases that match TRBD1. Sequencing used PBMCs, obtained about 20 days after the first yellow fever vaccination. The sequence was collected from a man aged 18 to 29 who received the YFV17D yellow fever vaccine. The CDR3 is CASSPPGQGASEAFF. The CDR3 DNA reads TGTGCCAGCAGCCCCCCGGGACAGGGGGCCTCTGAAGCTTTCTTT.